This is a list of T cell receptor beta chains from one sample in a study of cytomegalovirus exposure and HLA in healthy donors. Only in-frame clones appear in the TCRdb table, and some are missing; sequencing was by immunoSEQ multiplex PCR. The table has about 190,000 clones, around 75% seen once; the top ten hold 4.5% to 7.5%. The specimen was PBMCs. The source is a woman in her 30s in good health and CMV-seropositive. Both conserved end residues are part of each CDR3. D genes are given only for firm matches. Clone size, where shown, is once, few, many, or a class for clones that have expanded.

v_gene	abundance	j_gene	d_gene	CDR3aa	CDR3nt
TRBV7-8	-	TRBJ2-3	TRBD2	CASSLETSGTDTQYF	TGTGCCAGCAGCTTAGAGACTAGCGGCACAGATACGCAGTATTTT
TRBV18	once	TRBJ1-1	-	CASSTPRRKTESDTEAFF	TGTGCCAGCTCCACCCCCCGACGTAAGACGGAGTCGGACACTGAAGCTTTCTTT
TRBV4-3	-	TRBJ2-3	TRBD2	CASSQDSSGAYTDTQYF	TGCGCCAGCAGCCAGGACTCTAGCGGGGCCTACACAGATACGCAGTATTTT
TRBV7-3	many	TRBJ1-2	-	CASSPNTGEGGYTF	TGTGCCAGCAGCCCAAACACCGGGGAGGGAGGCTACACCTTC
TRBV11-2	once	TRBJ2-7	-	CASSLASDPTYEQYF	TGTGCCAGCAGCTTAGCCAGCGACCCAACCTACGAGCAGTACTTC
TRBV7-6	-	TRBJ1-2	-	CASSSGGGQGYTF	TGTGCCAGCAGCTCGGGAGGGGGTCAGGGCTACACCTTC
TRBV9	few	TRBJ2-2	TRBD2	CASSRTSGGAGTGELFF	TGTGCCAGCAGCCGGACTAGCGGGGGGGCCGGCACCGGGGAGCTGTTTTTT
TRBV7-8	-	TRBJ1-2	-	CASSFGGLEGYTF	TGTGCCAGCAGCTTCGGAGGGCTCGAAGGCTACACCTTC
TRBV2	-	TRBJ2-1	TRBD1	CASSDGQGVYNEQFF	TGTGCCAGCAGTGATGGACAGGGGGTCTACAATGAGCAGTTCTTC
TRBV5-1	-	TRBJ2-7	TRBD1	CASRPDGTGYYEQYF	TGCGCCAGCAGGCCCGATGGGACAGGGTATTACGAGCAGTACTTC
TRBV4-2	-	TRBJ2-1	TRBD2	CASSQELAKNNEQFF	TGTGCCAGCAGCCAAGAACTAGCGAAGAACAATGAGCAGTTCTTC
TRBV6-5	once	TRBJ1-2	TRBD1	CASSKDRAHYGYTF	TGTGCCAGCAGTAAGGACAGGGCCCACTATGGCTACACCTTC
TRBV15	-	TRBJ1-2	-	CATSQTKTDMYRVF	TGTGCCACCAGCCAAACGAAAACGGACATGTATCGGGTATTC
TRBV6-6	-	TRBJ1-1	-	CASSYVPGVNEAFF	TGTGCCAGCAGTTACGTTCCCGGGGTCAATGAAGCTTTCTTT
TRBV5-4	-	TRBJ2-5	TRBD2	CAFPVRGEETQYF	TGTGCCTTCCCCGTTCGGGGGGAAGAGACCCAGTACTTC
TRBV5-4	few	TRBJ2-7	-	CASRIGGDGPYEQYF	TGTGCCAGCAGAATAGGGGGGGACGGCCCCTACGAGCAGTACTTC
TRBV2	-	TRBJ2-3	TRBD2	CASSRLTSGRDTQYF	TGTGCCAGCAGTCGGCTGACTAGCGGGAGGGATACGCAGTATTTT
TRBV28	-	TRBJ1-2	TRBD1	CASSLGTGGYGYTF	TGTGCCAGCAGTTTAGGGACAGGGGGCTATGGCTACACCTTC
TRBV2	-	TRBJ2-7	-	CASRGGLYEQYF	TGTGCCAGCAGGGGGGGTCTCTACGAGCAGTACTTC
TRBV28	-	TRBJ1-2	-	CASRGQPYGYTF	TGTGCCAGCCGCGGACAGCCCTATGGCTACACCTTC
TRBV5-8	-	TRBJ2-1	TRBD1	CASSLGQGRNEQFF	TGTGCCAGCAGCTTAGGACAGGGGAGAAATGAGCAGTTCTTC
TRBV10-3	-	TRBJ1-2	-	CAISHRERDGYTF	TGTGCCATCAGTCACAGGGAAAGGGATGGCTACACCTTC
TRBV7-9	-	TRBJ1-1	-	CASSLTGGNTEAFF	TGTGCCAGCAGCTTAACTGGCGGGAACACTGAAGCTTTCTTT
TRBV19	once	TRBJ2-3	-	CASAGMGTDTQYF	TGTGCCAGTGCGGGAATGGGCACAGATACGCAGTATTTT
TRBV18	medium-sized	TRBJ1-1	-	CASSPLPLDGAGTEAFF	TGTGCCAGCTCACCCCTCCCCCTAGACGGAGCGGGCACTGAAGCTTTCTTT
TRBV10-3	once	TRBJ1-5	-	CAISIGGGERPQHF	TGTGCCATCAGTATTGGAGGTGGGGAACGGCCCCAGCATTTT
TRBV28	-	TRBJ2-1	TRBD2	CASSLRPPLAGFNEQFF	TGTGCCAGCAGTTTAAGGCCTCCTCTAGCGGGGTTTAATGAGCAGTTCTTC
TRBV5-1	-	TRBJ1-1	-	CASSLVGLRTEAFF	TGCGCCAGCAGCTTGGTGGGGCTGAGGACTGAAGCTTTCTTT
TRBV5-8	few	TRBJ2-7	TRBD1	CASSLTGTGLYEQYF	TGTGCCAGCAGCTTGACCGGGACAGGCCTCTACGAGCAGTACTTC
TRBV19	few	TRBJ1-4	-	CASSIYVRAEKLFF	TGTGCCAGTAGTATATACGTGCGAGCGGAAAAACTGTTTTTT
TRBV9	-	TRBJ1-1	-	CASSVGGSTEAFF	TGTGCCAGCAGCGTAGGGGGCTCCACTGAAGCTTTCTTT
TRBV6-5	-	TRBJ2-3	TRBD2	CASSYGRGARGDTQYF	TGTGCCAGCAGTTACGGGCGGGGGGCCCGGGGAGATACGCAGTATTTT
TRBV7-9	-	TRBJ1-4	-	CASSLFWGAPSEKLFF	TGTGCCAGCAGCTTGTTTTGGGGCGCGCCCAGTGAAAAACTGTTTTTT
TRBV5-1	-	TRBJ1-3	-	CASSLGGAHSGNTIYF	TGCGCCAGCAGCTTGGGCGGGGCACACTCTGGAAACACCATATATTTT
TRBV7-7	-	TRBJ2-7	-	CASSLDQGYEQYF	TGTGCTAGCAGCTTAGACCAGGGTTACGAGCAGTACTTC
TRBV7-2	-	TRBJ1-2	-	CASSLRGRTVDTF	TGTGCCAGCAGCTTACGGGGACGGACAGTCGACACCTTC
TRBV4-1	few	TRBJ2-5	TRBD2	CASSQDSGSETQYF	TGCGCCAGCAGCCAAGACAGCGGGAGTGAGACCCAGTACTTC
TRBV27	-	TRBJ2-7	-	CASSLVLSPEGGEQYF	TGTGCCAGCAGTTTGGTCCTCTCACCCGAGGGAGGCGAGCAGTACTTC
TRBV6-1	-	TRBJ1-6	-	CASSIYFRLHF	TGTGCCAGCAGTATCTATTTTCGCCTCCACTTT
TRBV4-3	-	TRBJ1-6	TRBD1	CASSQERSGGRVPLHF	TGCGCCAGCAGCCAAGAGCGGTCAGGGGGCCGAGTCCCCCTCCACTTT
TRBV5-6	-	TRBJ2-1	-	CASSLLQEQFF	TGTGCCAGCAGCTTGTTGCAGGAGCAGTTCTTC
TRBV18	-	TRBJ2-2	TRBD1	CASSPTGYGTGELFF	TGTGCCAGCTCACCGACAGGGTACGGCACCGGGGAGCTGTTTTTT
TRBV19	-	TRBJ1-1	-	CASSIAARGMNTEAFF	TGTGCCAGTAGTATAGCCGCCCGGGGGATGAACACTGAAGCTTTCTTT
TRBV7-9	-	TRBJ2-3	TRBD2	CASSLGDGLVTQYF	TGTGCCAGCAGCTTAGGCGACGGACTAGTAACGCAGTATTTT
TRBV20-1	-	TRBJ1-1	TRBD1	CSANRGTEAFF	TGCAGTGCGAACAGGGGGACTGAAGCTTTCTTT
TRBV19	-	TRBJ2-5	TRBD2	CASSIRGPAGGGETQYF	TGTGCCAGTAGTATCAGGGGCCCAGCGGGGGGGGGAGAGACCCAGTACTTC
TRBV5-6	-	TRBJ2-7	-	CASSLAGYAGSFRYGEQYF	TGTGCCAGCAGCTTGGCAGGATACGCAGGCTCTTTTCGGTATGGCGAGCAGTACTTC
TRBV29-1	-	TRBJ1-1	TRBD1	CSVSDRGVMNTEAFF	TGCAGCGTGTCCGACAGGGGTGTTATGAACACTGAAGCTTTCTTT
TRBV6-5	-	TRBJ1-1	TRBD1	CASSKHPSRGAEAFF	TGTGCCAGCAGTAAGCATCCGTCCAGGGGGGCTGAAGCTTTCTTT
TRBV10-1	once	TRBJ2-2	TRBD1	CATHQGAGNGELFF	TGCGCCACTCATCAGGGGGCGGGAAACGGGGAGCTGTTTTTT
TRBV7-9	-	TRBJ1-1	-	CASTFEVGTEAFF	TGTGCCAGCACCTTTGAGGTCGGCACTGAAGCTTTCTTT
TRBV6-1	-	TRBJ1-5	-	CASSEGSGRGNQPQHF	TGTGCCAGCAGTGAAGGTTCCGGGAGGGGCAATCAGCCCCAGCATTTT
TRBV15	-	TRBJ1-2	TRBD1	CATSITGGPYLGYTF	TGTGCCACCAGTATTACAGGGGGCCCTTACTTAGGCTACACCTTC
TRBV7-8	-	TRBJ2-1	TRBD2	CASSPSKGFGLVNEQFF	TGTGCCAGCAGCCCGTCTAAAGGTTTTGGACTAGTTAATGAGCAGTTCTTC